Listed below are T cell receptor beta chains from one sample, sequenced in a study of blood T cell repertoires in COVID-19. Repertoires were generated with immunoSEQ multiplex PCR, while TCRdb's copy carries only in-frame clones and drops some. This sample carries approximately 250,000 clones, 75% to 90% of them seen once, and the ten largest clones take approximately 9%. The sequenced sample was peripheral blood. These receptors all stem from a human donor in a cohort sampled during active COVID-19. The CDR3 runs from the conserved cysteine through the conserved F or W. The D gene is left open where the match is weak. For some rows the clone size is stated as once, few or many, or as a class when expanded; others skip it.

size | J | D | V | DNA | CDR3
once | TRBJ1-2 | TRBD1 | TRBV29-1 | TGCAGCGTTGAATGGCAGGGGGCTCGCGGCTACACCTTC | CSVEWQGARGYTF
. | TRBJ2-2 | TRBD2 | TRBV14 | TGTGCCAGCAGCCAAGATTGGACTAGCGGGAACACCGGGGAGCTGTTTTTT | CASSQDWTSGNTGELFF
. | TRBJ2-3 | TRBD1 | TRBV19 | TGTGCCAGTAGGACAGGGGGCGCAGATACGCAGTATTTT | CASRTGGADTQYF
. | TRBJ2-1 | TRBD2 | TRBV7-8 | TGTGCCAGCAGCCCCTTAGAGCGGGGGGGCCTTGAGCAGTTCTTC | CASSPLERGGLEQFF
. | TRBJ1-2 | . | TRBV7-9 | TGTGCCAGCAGCTCAGGGACACACTCCTATGGCTACACCTTC | CASSSGTHSYGYTF
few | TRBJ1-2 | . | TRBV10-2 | TGCGCCAGCAGTGACCGCGCGGGCAGGGGAAACTATGGCTACACCTTC | CASSDRAGRGNYGYTF
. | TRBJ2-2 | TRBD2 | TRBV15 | TGTGCCACCGCCTCGGGCGGGAGGGCCCCCGGGGAGCTGTTTTTT | CATASGGRAPGELFF
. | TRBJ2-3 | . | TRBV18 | TGTGCCAGCTCACTGACCCGCAGGGCGTCCACAGATACGCAGTATTTT | CASSLTRRASTDTQYF
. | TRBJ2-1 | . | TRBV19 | TGTGCCAGTAGGGACATAAGCTATGAGCAGTTCTTC | CASRDISYEQFF
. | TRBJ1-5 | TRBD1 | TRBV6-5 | TGTGCCAGCAGAGGGTGGGACAGGGTAAATCAGCCCCAGCATTTT | CASRGWDRVNQPQHF
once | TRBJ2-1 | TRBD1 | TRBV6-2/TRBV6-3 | TGTGCCAGCAGTTACCCAGGGGGATACAATGAGCAGTTCTTC | CASSYPGGYNEQFF
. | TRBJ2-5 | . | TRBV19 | TGTGCCAGTACAGCGGGAGAGACCCAGTACTTC | CASTAGETQYF
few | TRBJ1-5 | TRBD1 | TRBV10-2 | TGCGCCAGCAGGGCAACAGGGGATCAGCCCCAGCATTTT | CASRATGDQPQHF
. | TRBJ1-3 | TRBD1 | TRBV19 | TGTGCCAGTAGACAGGACAGGAGCTCTGGAAACACCATATATTTT | CASRQDRSSGNTIYF
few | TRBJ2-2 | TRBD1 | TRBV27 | TGTGCCAGCAGGAGAGGGGGCGCGAGGACCGGGGAGCTGTTTTTT | CASRRGGARTGELFF
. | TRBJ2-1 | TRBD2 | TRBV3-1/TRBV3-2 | TGTGCCAGCAGCCAAGTGGGTAGCGGGAGCCCGTACAATGAGCAGTTCTTC | CASSQVGSGSPYNEQFF
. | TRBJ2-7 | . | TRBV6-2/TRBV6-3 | TGTGCCAGCAGTGCAGGGGAAGGTCACGAGCAGTACTTC | CASSAGEGHEQYF
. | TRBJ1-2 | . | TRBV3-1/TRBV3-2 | TGTGCCAGCAGCCAATCGGGGGGGCTTTCTAACTATGGCTACACCTTT | CASSQSGGLSNYGYTF
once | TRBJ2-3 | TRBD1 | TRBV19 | TGTGCCAGTAGTAGCCCTGGGACAGGGGGGAGCACAGATACGCAGTATTTT | CASSSPGTGGSTDTQYF
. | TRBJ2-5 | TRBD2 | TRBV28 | TGTGCCAGCGCCCCCGGAAGGACTAGCGGGGTCCAAGAGACCCAGTACTTC | CASAPGRTSGVQETQYF
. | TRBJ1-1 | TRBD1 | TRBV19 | TGTGCCAGTAGTCAGGACAGGGCTGCGAACACTGAAGCTTTCTTT | CASSQDRAANTEAFF
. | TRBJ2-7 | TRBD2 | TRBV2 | TGTGCCAGCAGTGCTACTAGCGGGACTCCCTACGAGCAGTACTTC | CASSATSGTPYEQYF
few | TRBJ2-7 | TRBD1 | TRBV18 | TGTGCCAGCTCAGGGACAGGGGTCCACGAGCAGTACTTC | CASSGTGVHEQYF
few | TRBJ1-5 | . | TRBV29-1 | TGCAGCGTTCGGCAGGGCAATCAGCCCCAGCATTTT | CSVRQGNQPQHF
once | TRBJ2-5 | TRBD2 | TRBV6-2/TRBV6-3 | TGTGCCAGCAGCCAACTAGCGAGAGAGACCCAGTACTTC | CASSQLARETQYF
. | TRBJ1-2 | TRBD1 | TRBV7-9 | TGTGCCAGCAGCTTAGGGTTTGGGACAGGGGGCGATGGCTACACCTTC | CASSLGFGTGGDGYTF
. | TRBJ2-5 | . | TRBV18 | TGTGCCAGCTCCAAGAGACAGAGACCGCCGGAGACCCAGTACTTC | CASSKRQRPPETQYF
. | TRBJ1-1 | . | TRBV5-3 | TGTGCCAGAATTATAGGGGATGGTTGCGCTGAAGCTTTCTTT | CARIIGDGCAEAFF
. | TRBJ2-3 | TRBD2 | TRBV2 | TGTGCCAGCAATTTAGCGGGAAGTACAGATACGCAGTATTTT | CASNLAGSTDTQYF
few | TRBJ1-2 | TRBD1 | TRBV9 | TGTGCCAGCAGCACCCGGGACAGGGGCTACTATGGCTACACCTTC | CASSTRDRGYYGYTF
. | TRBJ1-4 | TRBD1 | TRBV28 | TGTGCCAGCAGTCCCGGACAGGAACTTGAAAAACTGTTTTTT | CASSPGQELEKLFF
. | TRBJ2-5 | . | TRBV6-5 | TGTGCCAGCAGTTACTCATCCTCTCAAGAGACCCAGTACTTC | CASSYSSSQETQYF
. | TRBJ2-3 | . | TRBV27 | TGTGCCAGCAGTTTATGGCAGGGAACTAGCACAGATACGCAGTATTTT | CASSLWQGTSTDTQYF
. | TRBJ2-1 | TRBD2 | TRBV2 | TGTGCCAGCAGGGGGCGGGCTAGCGGGAGTTCCCACAATGAGCAGTTCTTC | CASRGRASGSSHNEQFF
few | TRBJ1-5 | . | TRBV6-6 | TGTGCCAGCAGTCGAGTTGGGGGGGATAGCAATCAGCCCCAGCATTTT | CASSRVGGDSNQPQHF
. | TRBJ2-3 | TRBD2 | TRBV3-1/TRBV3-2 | TGTGCCAGCAGCCCACCGGGACTAGCGGGAGGAAAGGATACGCAGTATTTT | CASSPPGLAGGKDTQYF
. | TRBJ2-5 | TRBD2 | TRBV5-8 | TGTGCCAGCAGCTTGATAGCGGGATTTGAGACCCAGTACTTC | CASSLIAGFETQYF
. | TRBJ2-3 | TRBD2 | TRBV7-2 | TGTGCCAGCGCTCCTGGGCTAGCGGGGACAGATACGCAGTATTTT | CASAPGLAGTDTQYF
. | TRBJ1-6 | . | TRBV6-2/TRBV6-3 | TGTGCCAGCAGCCCGGTTGAGGAGATAAATTCACCCCTCCACTTT | CASSPVEEINSPLHF
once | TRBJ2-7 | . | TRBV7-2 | TGTGCCAGCAGCTTAGAAATCTTCAGATCTGACGAGCAGTACTTC | CASSLEIFRSDEQYF
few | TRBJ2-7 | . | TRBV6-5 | TGTGCCAGCAGTAACTCGCGGACAGCAACCTACGAGCAGTACTTC | CASSNSRTATYEQYF
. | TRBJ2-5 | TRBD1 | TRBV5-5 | TGTGCCAGCAGCCTGGGGGACAGGGAGCAAGAGACCCAGTACTTC | CASSLGDREQETQYF
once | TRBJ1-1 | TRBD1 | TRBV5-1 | TGCGCCAGCAGCTTCGGGACAGGTTCCCGAACTGAAGCTTTCTTT | CASSFGTGSRTEAFF
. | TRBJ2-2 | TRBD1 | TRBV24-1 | TGTGCCACCAGTGATCCGGGACAGACCACCGGGGAGCTGTTTTTT | CATSDPGQTTGELFF
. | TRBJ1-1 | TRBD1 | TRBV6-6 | TGTGCCGCGGACAGGGTAGTAGACACTGAAGCTTTCTTT | CAADRVVDTEAFF
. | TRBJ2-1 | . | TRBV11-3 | TGTGCCAGCAGCTTACGGTCGGGGTCGTCATCCAGCTCCTACAATGAGCAGTTCTTC | CASSLRSGSSSSSYNEQFF
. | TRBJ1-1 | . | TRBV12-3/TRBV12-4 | TGTGCCAGCAGTTTAAGCGGGACACAGAAAGCTTTCTTT | CASSLSGTQKAFF
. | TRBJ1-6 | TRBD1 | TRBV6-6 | TGTGCCAGCAGTCGGGACAGCAATAATTCACCCCTCCACTTT | CASSRDSNNSPLHF
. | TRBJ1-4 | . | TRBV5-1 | TGCGCCAGCAGCTTCTCTAATGAAAAACTGTTTTTT | CASSFSNEKLFF
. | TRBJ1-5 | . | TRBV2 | TGTGCCAGCAGTGAAGACGGGGGGCAGCCCCAGCATTTT | CASSEDGGQPQHF
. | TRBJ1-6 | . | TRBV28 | TGTGCCAGCAGTTTCTCCGGGGATAATTCACCCCTCCACTTT | CASSFSGDNSPLHF
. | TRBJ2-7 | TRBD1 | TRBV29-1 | TGCAGCGCGCATTTCCGGACAGGGGGTTACGAGCAGTACTTC | CSAHFRTGGYEQYF
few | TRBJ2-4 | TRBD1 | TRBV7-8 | TGTGCCAGCAGCTTAGGGGACAGGGTTGACATTCAGTACTTC | CASSLGDRVDIQYF
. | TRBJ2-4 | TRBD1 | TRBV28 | TGTGCCAGCAGCTCAACAGGGGAAGCCAAAAACATTCAGTACTTC | CASSSTGEAKNIQYF